The 11 T cell receptor beta chains below all came from one sample that was sequenced in a study of cytomegalovirus exposure and HLA in healthy donors. The PCR contained 60 Vbeta and 13 Jbeta primers. The protocol was immunoSEQ multiplex PCR, while the TCRdb copy is restricted to in-frame clones and leaves out a portion. The sample lists some 150,000 clones, more than 60% occurring once. The material sequenced was PBMCs. The receptor set was obtained from a man in his forties in good health and CMV-seronegative.

The gene calls are TRBV18 and TRBJ2-1; possible D gene TRBD2, 7 bases. Trimming removed 6 bases from V and 5 bases from J, with 17 bases in between. The CDR3 runs 15 residues. CDR1 and CDR2 from the germline V gene are KGHSH and LQKENI. The CDR3 nucleotides read TGTGCCAGCTCCCTGACAGGACTAGAAGACAATGAGCAGTTCTTC. Encoded protein: CASSLTGLEDNEQFF.

In DNA, the CDR3 is TGCGCCAGCAGCTTGGGAGGACAGGGAAACTATGGCTACACCTTC. It codes for CASSLGGQGNYGYTF. The rearrangement uses TRBV5-1 and TRBJ1-2; 8 bases agree with TRBD1. The CDR3 consists of 15 residues. V shed 0 bases, J shed 2 bases, and the junction held 3 bases outside the gene matches. Germline loops: CDR1 SGHRS, CDR2 YFSETQ.

The V gene is TRBV2, the J gene TRBJ1-2, with TRBD1 as a possible D gene (5 bases). This CDR3 is 15 amino acids long. Germline CDR1 reads SNHLY; CDR2 reads FYNNEI. The V and J ends lost 6 bases and 8 bases respectively, with 22 bases between them. CDR3 DNA: TGTGCCAGCAGCGCGTCCGAGGGAGGGGATATGGGCTACACCTTC. Amino acid sequence: CASSASEGGDMGYTF.

V gene TRBV14 combines with J gene TRBJ2-7, with TRBD1 identical over 8 bases. CDR3 length: 12 amino acids. V was clipped by 6 bases and J by 4 bases; unmatched bases: 2. Germline CDR1 reads SGHDN; CDR2 reads FVKESK. The CDR3 here is CASRRTGYEQYF. The CDR3 DNA reads as TGTGCCAGCAGACGGACAGGGTACGAGCAGTACTTC.

This clone was seen a few times. An end of the junction does not agree with germline; a read error may underlie this. The chain couples TRBV30 to TRBJ1-1, with a possible D match to TRBD1 (5 bases). This CDR3 comprises 10 residues. Germline assignment: CDR1 GTSNPN and CDR2 SVGIG (reference sequence). The DNA of the CDR3 is TGTGCCTGGAGTGTAAGGGCGGGGACTTTT. This translates into CAWSVRAGTF.

The J gene is TRBJ1-1, the V gene TRBV2; 8 bases agree with TRBD1. The CDR3 is 16 residues long. Germline CDR1 reads SNHLY; CDR2 reads FYNNEI. The V and J ends lost 4 bases and 0 bases, in that order; junction bases with no gene match: 7. CDR3 in amino acids: CASSVPGGWVNTEAFF. The CDR3 DNA reads as TGTGCCAGCAGTGTCCCAGGGGGCTGGGTGAACACTGAAGCTTTCTTT.

This rearrangement joins TRBV28 to TRBJ2-2; tentatively, D is TRBD1 (6 bases). V gave up 6 bases and J gave up 1 base, with 9 bases separating them. The CDR3 runs 14 residues. Germline values: CDR1 MDHEN, CDR2 SYDVKM. CDR3 in DNA: TGTGCCAGCAGCCTGGGACAGAACACCGGGGAGCTGTTTTTT. Protein product: CASSLGQNTGELFF.

This rearrangement joins TRBV6-1 to TRBJ2-7; D perhaps matches TRBD1 (5 bases). CDR1 and CDR2 from the germline V gene are MNHNS and SASEGT. The CDR3 is made up of 15 amino acids. V dropped 2 bases and J dropped 5 bases, with 16 bases sitting between them. The CDR3 loop is CASSERPRGFHEQYF. The CDR3, as DNA: TGTGCCAGCAGTGAACGGCCAAGGGGTTTCCACGAGCAGTACTTC.

The chain links TRBV6-5 to TRBJ1-6, with 11 bases identical to TRBD1. The junction had 6 bases not matched to a gene; V was cut back by 5 bases and J by 9 bases. CDR1 and CDR2 from the germline V gene are MNHEY and SVGAGI. The CDR3 covers 15 residues. CDR3 loop: CASSLGQGAFSPLHF. The CDR3, as DNA: TGTGCCAGCAGTCTCGGACAGGGGGCTTTTTCACCCCTCCACTTT.

This sequence joins TRBV7-9 and TRBJ1-5; a possible D gene is TRBD1 (5 bases). CDR1 is SEHNR, CDR2 FQNEAQ, per germline (reference sequence). V gave up 8 bases and J gave up 0 bases, with 11 bases separating them. CDR3 length equals 14 residues. Here the CDR3 DNA reads TGTGCCAGCCAGGGTGAGCATAGCAATCAGCCCCAGCATTTT. Translating it yields CASQGEHSNQPQHF.

This sequence joins TRBV5-1 and TRBJ1-4, with TRBD1 matching 7 bases. V was pared by 4 bases and J by 2 bases, with 5 bases of the junction left unmatched. CDR3 length equals 15 residues. From germline, CDR1 is SGHRS and CDR2 YFSETQ. CDR3 sequence (DNA): TGCGCCAGCAGCAGGAACAGGGGCACTAATGAAAAACTGTTTTTT. This encodes CASSRNRGTNEKLFF.